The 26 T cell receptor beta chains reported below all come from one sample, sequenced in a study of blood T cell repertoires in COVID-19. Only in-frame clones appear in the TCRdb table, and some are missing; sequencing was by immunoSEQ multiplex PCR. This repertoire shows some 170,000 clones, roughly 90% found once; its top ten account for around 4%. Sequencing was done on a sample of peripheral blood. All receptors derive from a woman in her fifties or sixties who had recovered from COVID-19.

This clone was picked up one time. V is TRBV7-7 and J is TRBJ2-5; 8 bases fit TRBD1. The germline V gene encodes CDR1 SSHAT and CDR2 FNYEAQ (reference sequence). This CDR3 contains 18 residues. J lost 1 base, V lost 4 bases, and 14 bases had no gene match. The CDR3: CASSSTILSTGAQETQYF. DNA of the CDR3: TGTGCCAGCAGCTCGACAATACTATCGACAGGGGCCCAAGAGACCCAGTACTTC.

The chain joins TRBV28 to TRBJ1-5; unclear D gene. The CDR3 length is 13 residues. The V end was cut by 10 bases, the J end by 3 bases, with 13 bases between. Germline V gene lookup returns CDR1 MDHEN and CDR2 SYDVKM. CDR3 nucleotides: TGTGCCACTATGACCGGGTTCAATCAGCCCCAGCATTTT. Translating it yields CATMTGFNQPQHF.

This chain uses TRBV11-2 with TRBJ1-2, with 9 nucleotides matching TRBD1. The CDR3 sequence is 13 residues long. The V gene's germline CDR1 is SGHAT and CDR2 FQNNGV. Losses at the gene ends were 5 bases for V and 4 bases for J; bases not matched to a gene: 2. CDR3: CASSEDRGYGYTF. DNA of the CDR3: TGTGCCAGCAGCGAGGACAGGGGCTATGGCTACACCTTC.

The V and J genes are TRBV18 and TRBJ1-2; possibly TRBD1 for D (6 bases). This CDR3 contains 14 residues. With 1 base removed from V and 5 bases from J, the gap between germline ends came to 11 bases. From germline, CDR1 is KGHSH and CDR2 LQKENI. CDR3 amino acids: CASSPLRGGYGYTF. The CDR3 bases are TGTGCCAGCTCACCACTCAGGGGTGGTTATGGCTACACCTTC.

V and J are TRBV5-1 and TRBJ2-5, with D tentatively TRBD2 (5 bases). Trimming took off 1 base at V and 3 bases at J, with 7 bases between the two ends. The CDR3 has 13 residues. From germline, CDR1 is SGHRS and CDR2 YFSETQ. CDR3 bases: TGCGCCAGCAGCTTGACTAGGAAAGAGACCCAGTACTTC. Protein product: CASSLTRKETQYF.

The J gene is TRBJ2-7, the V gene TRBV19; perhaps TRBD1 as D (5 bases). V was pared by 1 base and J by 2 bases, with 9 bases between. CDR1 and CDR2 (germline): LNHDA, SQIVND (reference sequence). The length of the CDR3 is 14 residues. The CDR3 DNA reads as TGTGCCAGTAGTATAGGCCCAGGGACCTACGAGCAGTACTTC. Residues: CASSIGPGTYEQYF. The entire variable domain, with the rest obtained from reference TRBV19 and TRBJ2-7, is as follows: DGGITQSPKYLFRKEGQNVTLSCEQNLNHDAMYWYRQDPGQGLRLIYYSQIVNDFQKGDIAEGYSVSREKKESFPLTVTSAQKNPTAFYLCASSIGPGTYEQYFGPGTRLTVT.

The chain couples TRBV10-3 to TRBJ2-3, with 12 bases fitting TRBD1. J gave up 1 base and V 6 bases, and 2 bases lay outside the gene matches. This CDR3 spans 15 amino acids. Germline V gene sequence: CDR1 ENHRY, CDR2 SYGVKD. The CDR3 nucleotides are TGTGCCATCAGAGGGACAGGGGGCCGCACAGATACGCAGTATTTT. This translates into CAIRGTGGRTDTQYF.

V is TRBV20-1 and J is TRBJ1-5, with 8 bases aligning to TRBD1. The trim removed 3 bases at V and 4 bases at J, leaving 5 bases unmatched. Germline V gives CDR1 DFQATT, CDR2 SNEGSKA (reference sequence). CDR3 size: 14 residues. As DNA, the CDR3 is TGCAGTGCTAGTACGTACAGGGGGAATCAGCCCCAGCATTTT. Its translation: CSASTYRGNQPQHF.

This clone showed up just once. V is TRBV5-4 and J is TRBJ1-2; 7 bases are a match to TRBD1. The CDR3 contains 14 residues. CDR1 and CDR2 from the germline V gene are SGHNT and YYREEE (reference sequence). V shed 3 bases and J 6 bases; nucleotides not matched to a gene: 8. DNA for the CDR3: TGTGCCAGCAGCTCCGGGACAGAGGTTGATGGCTACACCTTC. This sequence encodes CASSSGTEVDGYTF.

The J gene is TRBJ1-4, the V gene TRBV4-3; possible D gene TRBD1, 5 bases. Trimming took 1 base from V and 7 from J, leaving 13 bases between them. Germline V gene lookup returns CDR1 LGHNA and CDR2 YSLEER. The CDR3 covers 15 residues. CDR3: CASSQVGGAGEKLFF. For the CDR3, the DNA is TGCGCCAGCAGCCAAGTAGGAGGGGCGGGTGAAAAACTGTTTTTT.

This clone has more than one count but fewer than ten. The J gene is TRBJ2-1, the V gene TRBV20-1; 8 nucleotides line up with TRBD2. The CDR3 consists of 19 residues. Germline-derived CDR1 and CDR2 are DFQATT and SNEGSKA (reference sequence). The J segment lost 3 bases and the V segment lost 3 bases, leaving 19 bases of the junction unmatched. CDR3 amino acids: CSASGGGPNFGRGYNEQFF. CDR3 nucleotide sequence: TGCAGTGCTAGTGGCGGGGGGCCCAACTTTGGCCGGGGCTACAATGAGCAGTTCTTC.

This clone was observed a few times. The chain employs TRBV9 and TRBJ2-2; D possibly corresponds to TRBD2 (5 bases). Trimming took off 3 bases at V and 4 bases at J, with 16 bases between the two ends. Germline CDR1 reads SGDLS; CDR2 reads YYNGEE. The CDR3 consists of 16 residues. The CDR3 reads CASSAGALRGTGELFF. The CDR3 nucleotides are TGTGCCAGCAGCGCCGGTGCCCTCCGGGGCACCGGGGAGCTGTTTTTT.

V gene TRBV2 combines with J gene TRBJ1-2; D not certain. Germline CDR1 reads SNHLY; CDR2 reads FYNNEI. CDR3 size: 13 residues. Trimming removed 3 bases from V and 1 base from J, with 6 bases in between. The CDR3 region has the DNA TGTGCCAGCAGTGATTCGGGTAACTATGGCTACACCTTC. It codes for CASSDSGNYGYTF. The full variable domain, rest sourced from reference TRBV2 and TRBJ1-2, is EPEVTQTPSHQVTQMGQEVILRCVPISNHLYFYWYRQILGQKVEFLVSFYNNEISEKSEIFDDQFSVERPDGSNFTLKIRSTKLEDSAMYFCASSDSGNYGYTFGSGTRLTVV.

In DNA form, the CDR3 reads TGCGCCAGCAGCCAAGGAAGAACAGGAATTCAAACTGAAGCTTTCTTT. Encoded protein: CASSQGRTGIQTEAFF. This rearrangement joins TRBV4-3 to TRBJ1-1, with D tentatively TRBD1 (5 bases). V was cut by 1 base and J by 5 bases, with 17 bases left in between. The CDR3 has 16 residues. CDR1 is LGHNA, CDR2 YSLEER, per germline.

The DNA for the CDR3 is TGTGCCAGCAGCTTAGCGGGCGACAGGGAAGCTTTCTTT. It codes for CASSLAGDREAFF. The chain uses TRBV7-8 and TRBJ1-1, with D possibly TRBD1 on 6 matching bases. Between the trimmed V and J ends, which lost 0 bases and 8 bases, there was a span of 10 bases. Looked up from germline, CDR1 is SGHVS and CDR2 is FQNEAQ. The CDR3 is made up of 13 amino acids.

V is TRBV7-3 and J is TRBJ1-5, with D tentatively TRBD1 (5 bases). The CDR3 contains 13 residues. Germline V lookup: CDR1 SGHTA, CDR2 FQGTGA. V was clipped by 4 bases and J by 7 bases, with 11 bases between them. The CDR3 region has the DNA TGTGCCAGCAGCTCGCGGGGGGACCAGCCCCAGCATTTT. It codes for CASSSRGDQPQHF.

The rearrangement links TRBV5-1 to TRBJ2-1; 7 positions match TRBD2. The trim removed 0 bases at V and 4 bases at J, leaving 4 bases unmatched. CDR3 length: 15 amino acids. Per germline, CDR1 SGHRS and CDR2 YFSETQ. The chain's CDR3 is CASSLDSGQYNEQFF. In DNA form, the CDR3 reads TGCGCCAGCAGCTTGGATAGCGGGCAGTACAATGAGCAGTTCTTC.

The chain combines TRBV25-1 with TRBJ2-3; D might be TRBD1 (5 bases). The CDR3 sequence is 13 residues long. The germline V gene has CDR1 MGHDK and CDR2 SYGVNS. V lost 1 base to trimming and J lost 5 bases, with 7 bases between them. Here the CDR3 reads CASSESGKDTQYF. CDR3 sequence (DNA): TGTGCCAGCAGTGAATCAGGGAAAGATACGCAGTATTTT.

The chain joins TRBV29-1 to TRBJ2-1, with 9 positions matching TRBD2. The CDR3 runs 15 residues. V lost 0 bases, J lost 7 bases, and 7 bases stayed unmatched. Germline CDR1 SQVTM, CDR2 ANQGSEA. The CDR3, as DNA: TGCAGCGTTGAAGAAAACAGCGGGGGGTTTAATGAGCAGTTCTTC. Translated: CSVEENSGGFNEQFF.

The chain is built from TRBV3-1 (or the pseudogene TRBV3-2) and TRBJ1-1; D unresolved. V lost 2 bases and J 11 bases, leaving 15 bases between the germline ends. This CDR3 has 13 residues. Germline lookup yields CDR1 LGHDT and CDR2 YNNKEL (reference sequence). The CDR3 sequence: CASSQLRGLLAFF. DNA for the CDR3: TGTGCCAGCAGCCAATTAAGAGGGCTGTTGGCTTTCTTT.

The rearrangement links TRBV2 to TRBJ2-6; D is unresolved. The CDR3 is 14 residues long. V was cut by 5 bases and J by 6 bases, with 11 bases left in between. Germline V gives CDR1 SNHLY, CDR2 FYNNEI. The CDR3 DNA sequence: TGTGCCAGCAGTCCCCGTGAAGCGGCCAACGTCCTGACTTTC. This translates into CASSPREAANVLTF. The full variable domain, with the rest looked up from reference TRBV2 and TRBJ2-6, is EPEVTQTPSHQVTQMGQEVILRCVPISNHLYFYWYRQILGQKVEFLVSFYNNEISEKSEIFDDQFSVERPDGSNFTLKIRSTKLEDSAMYFCASSPREAANVLTFGAGSRLTVL.

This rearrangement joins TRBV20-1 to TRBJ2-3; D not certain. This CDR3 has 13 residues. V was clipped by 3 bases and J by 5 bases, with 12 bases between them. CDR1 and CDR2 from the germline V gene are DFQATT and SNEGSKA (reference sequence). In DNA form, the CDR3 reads TGCAGTGCTAGTTCCCGACCGGGAGATACGCAGTATTTT. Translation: CSASSRPGDTQYF.

The chain's CDR3 is CASSLAPRGALLFRSYNEQFF. CDR3 DNA: TGCGCCAGCAGCTTGGCCCCGCGGGGGGCCTTACTTTTCCGCTCCTACAATGAGCAGTTCTTC. The chain joins TRBV5-1 to TRBJ2-1, with 8 positions matching TRBD2. This CDR3 has 21 amino acids. Germline V CDR1 and CDR2: SGHRS, YFSETQ. V was pared by 0 bases and J by 0 bases, with 17 bases of the junction left unmatched.

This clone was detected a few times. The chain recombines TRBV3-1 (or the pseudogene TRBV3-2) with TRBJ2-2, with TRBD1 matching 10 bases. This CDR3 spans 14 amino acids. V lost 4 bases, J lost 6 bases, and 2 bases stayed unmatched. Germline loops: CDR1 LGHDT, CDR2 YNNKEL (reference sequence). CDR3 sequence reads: CASSPGQGSGELFF. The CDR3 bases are TGTGCCAGCAGCCCGGGACAGGGGTCCGGGGAGCTGTTTTTT.

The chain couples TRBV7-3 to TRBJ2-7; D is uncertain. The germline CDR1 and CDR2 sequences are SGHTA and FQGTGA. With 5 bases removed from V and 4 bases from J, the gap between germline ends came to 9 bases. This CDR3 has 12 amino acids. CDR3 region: CASSTGGYEQYF. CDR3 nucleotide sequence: TGTGCCAGCAGCACCGGCGGATACGAGCAGTACTTC.

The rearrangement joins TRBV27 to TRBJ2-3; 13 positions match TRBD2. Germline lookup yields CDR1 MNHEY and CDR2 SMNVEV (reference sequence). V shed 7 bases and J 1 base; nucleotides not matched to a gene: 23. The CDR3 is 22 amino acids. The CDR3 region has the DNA TGTGCCAGCATCTCCCGGGTCACGGGACTAGCGGGGACCAACACCCGCACAGATACGCAGTATTTT. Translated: CASISRVTGLAGTNTRTDTQYF.